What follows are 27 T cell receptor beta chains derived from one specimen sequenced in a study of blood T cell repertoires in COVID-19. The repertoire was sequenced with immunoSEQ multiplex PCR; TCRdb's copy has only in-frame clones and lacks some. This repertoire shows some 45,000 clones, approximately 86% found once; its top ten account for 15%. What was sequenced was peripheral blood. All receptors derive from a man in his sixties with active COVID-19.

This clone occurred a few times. CDR3 nucleotide sequence: TGTGCCAGCAGCTTGACAGCCGATCAGCCCCAGCATTTT. This gives the protein CASSLTADQPQHF. The chain couples TRBV5-5 to TRBJ1-5; D unclear. The V gene's germline CDR1 is SGHKS and CDR2 YYEKEE (reference sequence). This CDR3 is 13 amino acids long. V lost 1 base and J 5 bases, leaving 7 bases between the germline ends. Complete variable domain (other parts from reference TRBV5-5 and TRBJ1-5): DAGVTQSPTHLIKTRGQQVTLRCSPISGHKSVSWYQQVLGQGPQFIFQYYEKEERGRGNFPDRFSARQFPNYSSELNVNALLLGDSALYLCASSLTADQPQHFGDGTRLSIL.

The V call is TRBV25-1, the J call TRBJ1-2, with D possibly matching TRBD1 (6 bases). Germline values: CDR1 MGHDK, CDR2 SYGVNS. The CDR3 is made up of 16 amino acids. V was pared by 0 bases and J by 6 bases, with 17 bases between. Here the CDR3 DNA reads TGTGCCAGCAGTGAATATTCCCCCGACAGGACCCATGGCTACACCTTC. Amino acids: CASSEYSPDRTHGYTF.

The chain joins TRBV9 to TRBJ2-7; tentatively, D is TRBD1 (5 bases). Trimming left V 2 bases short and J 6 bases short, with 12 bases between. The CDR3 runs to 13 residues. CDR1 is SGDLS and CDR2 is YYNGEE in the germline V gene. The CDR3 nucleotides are TGTGCCAGCAGCGTCACAGGTTCAGGCGAGCAGTACTTC. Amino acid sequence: CASSVTGSGEQYF.

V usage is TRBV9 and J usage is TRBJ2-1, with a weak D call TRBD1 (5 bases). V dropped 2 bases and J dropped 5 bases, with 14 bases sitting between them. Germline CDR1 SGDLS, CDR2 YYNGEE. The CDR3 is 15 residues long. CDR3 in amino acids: CASSVIAGLNNEQFF. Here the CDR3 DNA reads TGTGCCAGCAGCGTCATAGCAGGGCTAAACAATGAGCAGTTCTTC. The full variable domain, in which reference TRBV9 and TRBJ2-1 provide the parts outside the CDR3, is DSGVTQTPKHLITATGQRVTLRCSPRSGDLSVYWYQQSLDQGLQFLIQYYNGEERAKGNILERFSAQQFPDLHSELNLSSLELGDSALYFCASSVIAGLNNEQFFGPGTRLTVL.

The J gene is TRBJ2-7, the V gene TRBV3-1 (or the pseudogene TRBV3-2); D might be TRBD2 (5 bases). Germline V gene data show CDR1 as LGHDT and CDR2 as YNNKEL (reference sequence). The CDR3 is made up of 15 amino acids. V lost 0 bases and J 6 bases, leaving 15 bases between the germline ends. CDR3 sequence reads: CASSQESRTAGEQYF. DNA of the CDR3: TGTGCCAGCAGCCAAGAGTCCAGAACGGCGGGCGAGCAGTACTTC.

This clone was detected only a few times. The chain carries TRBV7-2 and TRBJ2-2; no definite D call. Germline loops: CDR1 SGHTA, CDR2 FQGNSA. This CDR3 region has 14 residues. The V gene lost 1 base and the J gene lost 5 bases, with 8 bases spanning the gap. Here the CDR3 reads CASSLGYTTGELFF. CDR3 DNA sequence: TGTGCCAGCAGCTTAGGTTACACGACCGGGGAGCTGTTTTTT.

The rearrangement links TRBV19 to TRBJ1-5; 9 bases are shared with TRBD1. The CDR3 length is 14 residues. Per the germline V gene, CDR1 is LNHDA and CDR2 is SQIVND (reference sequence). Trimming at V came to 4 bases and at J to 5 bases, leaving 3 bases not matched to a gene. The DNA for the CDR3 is TGTGCCAGTAGTAGTGGACAGGGGCATCAGCCCCAGCATTTT. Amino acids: CASSSGQGHQPQHF. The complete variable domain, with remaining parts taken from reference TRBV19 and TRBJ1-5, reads DGGITQSPKYLFRKEGQNVTLSCEQNLNHDAMYWYRQDPGQGLRLIYYSQIVNDFQKGDIAEGYSVSREKKESFPLTVTSAQKNPTAFYLCASSSGQGHQPQHFGDGTRLSIL.

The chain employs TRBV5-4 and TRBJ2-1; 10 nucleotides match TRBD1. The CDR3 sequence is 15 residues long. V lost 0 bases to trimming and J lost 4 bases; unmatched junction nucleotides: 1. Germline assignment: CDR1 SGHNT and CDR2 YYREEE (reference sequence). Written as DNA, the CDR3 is TGTGCCAGCAGCTTGGGGGGACAGGGGTACAATGAGCAGTTCTTC. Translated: CASSLGGQGYNEQFF.

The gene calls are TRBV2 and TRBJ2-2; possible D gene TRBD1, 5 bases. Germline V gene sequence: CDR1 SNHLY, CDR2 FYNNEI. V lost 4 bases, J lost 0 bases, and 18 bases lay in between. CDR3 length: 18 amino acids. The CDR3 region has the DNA TGTGCCAGCAGTGCCCGGACCCCAGGGCCGACGAACACCGGGGAGCTGTTTTTT. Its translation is CASSARTPGPTNTGELFF.

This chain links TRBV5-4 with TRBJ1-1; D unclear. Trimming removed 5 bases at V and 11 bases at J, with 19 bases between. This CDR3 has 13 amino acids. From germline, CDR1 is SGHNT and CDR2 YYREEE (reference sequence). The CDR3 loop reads CASRPSHREKAFF. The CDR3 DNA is TGTGCCAGCAGACCCTCTCACCGAGAAAAGGCTTTCTTT.

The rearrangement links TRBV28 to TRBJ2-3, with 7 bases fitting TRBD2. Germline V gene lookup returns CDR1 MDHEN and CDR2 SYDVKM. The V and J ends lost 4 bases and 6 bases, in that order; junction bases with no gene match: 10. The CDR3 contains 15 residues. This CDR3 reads CASSSHRTSEDTQYF. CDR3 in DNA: TGTGCCAGCAGTTCCCACCGGACTAGTGAGGATACGCAGTATTTT.

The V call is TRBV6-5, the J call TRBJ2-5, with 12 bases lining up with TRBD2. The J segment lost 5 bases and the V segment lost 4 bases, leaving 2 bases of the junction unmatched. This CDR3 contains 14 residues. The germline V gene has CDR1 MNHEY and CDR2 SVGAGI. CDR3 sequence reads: CASSSGLAGETQYF. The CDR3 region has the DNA TGTGCCAGCAGTTCCGGACTAGCGGGGGAGACCCAGTACTTC.

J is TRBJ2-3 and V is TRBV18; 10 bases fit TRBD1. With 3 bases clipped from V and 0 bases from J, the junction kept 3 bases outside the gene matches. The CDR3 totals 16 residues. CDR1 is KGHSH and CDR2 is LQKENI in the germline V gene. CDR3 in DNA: TGTGCCAGCTCACCTCGGGGACAGGGGAGCACAGATACGCAGTATTTT. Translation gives CASSPRGQGSTDTQYF.

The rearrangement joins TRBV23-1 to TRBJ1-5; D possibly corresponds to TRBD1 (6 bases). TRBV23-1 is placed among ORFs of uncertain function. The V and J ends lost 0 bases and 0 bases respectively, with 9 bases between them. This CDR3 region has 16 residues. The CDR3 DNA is TGCGCCAGCAGTCAATCGAGACAGGTTAGCAATCAGCCCCAGCATTTT. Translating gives CASSQSRQVSNQPQHF.

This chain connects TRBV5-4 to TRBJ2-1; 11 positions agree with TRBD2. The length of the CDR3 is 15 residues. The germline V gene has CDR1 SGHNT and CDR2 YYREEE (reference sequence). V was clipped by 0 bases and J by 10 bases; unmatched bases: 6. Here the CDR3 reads CASSLGLAGLGEQFF. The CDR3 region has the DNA TGTGCCAGCAGCTTGGGACTAGCGGGGTTGGGGGAGCAGTTCTTC.

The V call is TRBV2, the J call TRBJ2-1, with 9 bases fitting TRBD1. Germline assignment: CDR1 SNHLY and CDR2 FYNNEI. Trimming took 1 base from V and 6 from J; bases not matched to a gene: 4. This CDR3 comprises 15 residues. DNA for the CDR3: TGTGCCAGCAGTGAAGTCGGACAGGGGCTCAATGAGCAGTTCTTC. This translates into CASSEVGQGLNEQFF.

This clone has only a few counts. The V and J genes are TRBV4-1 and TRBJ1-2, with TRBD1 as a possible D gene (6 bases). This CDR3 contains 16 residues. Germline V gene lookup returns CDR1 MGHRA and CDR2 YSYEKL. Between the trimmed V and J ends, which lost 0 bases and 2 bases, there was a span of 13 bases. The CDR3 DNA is TGCGCCAGCAGCCAAGACCCCCGACAGGCGAACTATGGCTACACCTTC. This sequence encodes CASSQDPRQANYGYTF.

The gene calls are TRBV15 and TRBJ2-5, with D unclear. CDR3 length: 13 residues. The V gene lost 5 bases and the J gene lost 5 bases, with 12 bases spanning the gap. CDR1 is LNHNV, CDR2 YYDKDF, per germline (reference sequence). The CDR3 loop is CATSQYSGETQYF. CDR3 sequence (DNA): TGTGCCACCAGCCAATACAGTGGGGAGACCCAGTACTTC. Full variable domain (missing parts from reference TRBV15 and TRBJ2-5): DAMVIQNPRYQVTQFGKPVTLSCSQTLNHNVMYWYQQKSSQAPKLLFHYYDKDFNNEADTPDNFQSRRPNTSFCFLDIRSPGLGDTAMYLCATSQYSGETQYFGPGTRLLVL.

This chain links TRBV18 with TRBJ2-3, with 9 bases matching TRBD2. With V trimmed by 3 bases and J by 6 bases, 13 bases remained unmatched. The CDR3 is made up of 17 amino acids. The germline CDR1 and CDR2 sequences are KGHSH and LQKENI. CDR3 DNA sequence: TGTGCCAGCTCACCGGCTTCTCTAGCGGGATTAGAGGATACGCAGTATTTT. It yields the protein CASSPASLAGLEDTQYF. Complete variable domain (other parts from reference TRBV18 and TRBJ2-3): NAGVMQNPRHLVRRRGQEARLRCSPMKGHSHVYWYRQLPEEGLKFMVYLQKENIIDESGMPKERFSAEFPKEGPSILRIQQVVRGDSAAYFCASSPASLAGLEDTQYFGPGTRLTVL.

The CDR3 loop is CASTRQGELFF. The CDR3 nucleotides read TGTGCCAGCACCCGACAGGGGGAGCTGTTTTTT. The chain uses TRBV2 and TRBJ2-2, with TRBD1 as a possible D gene (5 bases). This CDR3 contains 11 residues. Looked up from germline, CDR1 is SNHLY and CDR2 is FYNNEI. The V end lost 7 bases, the J end lost 8 bases, and 8 bases lay between the germline ends. Full variable domain (missing parts from reference TRBV2 and TRBJ2-2): EPEVTQTPSHQVTQMGQEVILRCVPISNHLYFYWYRQILGQKVEFLVSFYNNEISEKSEIFDDQFSVERPDGSNFTLKIRSTKLEDSAMYFCASTRQGELFFGEGSRLTVL.

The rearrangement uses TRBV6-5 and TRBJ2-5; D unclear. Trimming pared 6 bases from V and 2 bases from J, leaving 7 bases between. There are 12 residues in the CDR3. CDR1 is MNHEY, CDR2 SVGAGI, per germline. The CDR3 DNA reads TGTGCCAGCAGGGCAGGACAAGAGACCCAGTACTTC. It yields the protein CASRAGQETQYF.

In DNA, the CDR3 is TGTGCCAGCAGCGCCCAGGGGCTTAGCACAGATACGCAGTATTTT. Translation gives CASSAQGLSTDTQYF. The J gene is TRBJ2-3, the V gene TRBV11-3, with D perhaps TRBD1 (6 bases). The CDR3 is 15 residues long. Trimming cost V 5 bases and J 0 bases, with 12 bases left between them. CDR1 and CDR2 (germline): SGHNT, YENEEA. Complete variable domain (other parts from reference TRBV11-3 and TRBJ2-3): EAGVVQSPRYKIIEKKQPVAFWCNPISGHNTLYWYLQNLGQGPELLIRYENEEAVDDSQLPKDRFSAERLKGVDSTLKIQPAELGDSAVYLCASSAQGLSTDTQYFGPGTRLTVL.

The CDR3 nucleotides are TGTGCCAGCAGTTTGGGGACAGGGGTTGGTTCACCCCTCCACTTT. It codes for CASSLGTGVGSPLHF. The chain couples TRBV28 to TRBJ1-6; 10 bases match TRBD1. This CDR3 comprises 15 residues. V lost 3 bases, J lost 9 bases, and 5 bases stayed unmatched. Germline CDR1 is MDHEN and CDR2 is SYDVKM.

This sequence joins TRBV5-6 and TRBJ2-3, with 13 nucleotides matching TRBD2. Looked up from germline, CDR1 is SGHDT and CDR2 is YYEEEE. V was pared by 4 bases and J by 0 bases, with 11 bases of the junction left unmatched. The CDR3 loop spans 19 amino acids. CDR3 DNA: TGTGCCAGCAGCGTTCGACTAGCGGGGGGACCATCTAGCACAGATACGCAGTATTTT. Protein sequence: CASSVRLAGGPSSTDTQYF.

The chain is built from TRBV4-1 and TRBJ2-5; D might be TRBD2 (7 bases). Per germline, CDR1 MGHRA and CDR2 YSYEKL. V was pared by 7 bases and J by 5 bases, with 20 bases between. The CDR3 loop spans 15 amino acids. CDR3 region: CASTPRPGRGETQYF. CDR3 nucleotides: TGCGCCAGCACCCCACGGCCGGGGAGGGGGGAGACCCAGTACTTC.

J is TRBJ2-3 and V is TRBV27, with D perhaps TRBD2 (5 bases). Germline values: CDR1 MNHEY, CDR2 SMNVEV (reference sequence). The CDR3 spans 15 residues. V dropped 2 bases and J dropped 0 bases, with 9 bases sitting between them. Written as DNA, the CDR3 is TGTGCCAGCAGTTTAAGAGGGTATAGCACAGATACGCAGTATTTT. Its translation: CASSLRGYSTDTQYF.

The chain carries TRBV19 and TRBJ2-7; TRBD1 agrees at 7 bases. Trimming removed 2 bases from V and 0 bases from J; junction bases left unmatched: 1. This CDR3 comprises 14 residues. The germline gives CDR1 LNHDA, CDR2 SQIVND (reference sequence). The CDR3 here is CASSIQGVSYEQYF. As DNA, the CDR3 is TGTGCCAGTAGTATACAGGGGGTCTCCTACGAGCAGTACTTC.